Below are 17 T cell receptor beta chains sequenced from a single sample in a study of blood T cell repertoires in COVID-19. The repertoire was sequenced with immunoSEQ multiplex PCR; TCRdb's copy has only in-frame clones and lacks some. Of approximately 45,000 clones in the sample, over 75% are singletons; the top ten hold 11% to 15%. Sequencing was carried out using peripheral blood. Source of these receptors: a human donor in a cohort sampled during active COVID-19.

This clone was seen a single time. This chain uses TRBV30 with TRBJ1-2; TRBD1 is a possible D gene (5 bases). Germline-derived CDR1 and CDR2 are GTSNPN and SVGIG (reference sequence). CDR3 length: 12 residues. The germline V and J ends were trimmed by 7 bases and 8 bases, with 17 bases remaining between them. CDR3 DNA sequence: TGTGCCTTGACAGAATCCTCCTGGGGCTACACCTTC. Its translation is CALTESSWGYTF.

The V call is TRBV28, the J call TRBJ2-3; D not certain. This CDR3 spans 16 amino acids. Germline CDR1 MDHEN, CDR2 SYDVKM. V gave up 5 bases and J gave up 4 bases, with 19 bases separating them. The CDR3 loop is CASSPRPALGADTQYF. The CDR3 DNA sequence: TGTGCCAGCAGTCCACGACCAGCCCTAGGTGCAGATACGCAGTATTTT.

The chain uses TRBV4-1 and TRBJ2-3; D is unclear. The CDR3 length is 16 residues. CDR1 and CDR2 from the germline V gene are MGHRA and YSYEKL. Trimming took off 1 base at V and 6 bases at J, with 17 bases between the two ends. In nucleotides, the CDR3 is TGCGCCAGCAGCCAAGGGGTCGCGACTTTGAAGGATACGCAGTATTTT. It is translated as CASSQGVATLKDTQYF.

V gene TRBV5-1 combines with J gene TRBJ2-1; 10 bases agree with TRBD2. Per the germline V gene, CDR1 is SGHRS and CDR2 is YFSETQ. Trimming took 3 bases from V and 10 from J; bases not matched to a gene: 13. This CDR3 spans 16 amino acids. The CDR3 DNA follows: TGCGCCAGCAGCTGGGGTGATAAGCGGGAGGGCGGCGAGCAGTTCTTC. Encoded protein: CASSWGDKREGGEQFF.

The CDR3 is CATIKGGGDNSPLHF. CDR3 coding DNA: TGTGCCACCATAAAGGGGGGGGGCGATAATTCACCCCTCCACTTT. This chain connects TRBV28 to TRBJ1-6, with D possibly TRBD1 on 6 matching bases. Germline loops: CDR1 MDHEN, CDR2 SYDVKM. This CDR3 is built from 15 residues. With 10 bases removed from V and 5 bases from J, the gap between germline ends came to 18 bases.

V usage is TRBV11-2 and J usage is TRBJ1-1; perhaps TRBD1 as D (6 bases). Germline loops: CDR1 SGHAT, CDR2 FQNNGV. The CDR3 is 16 amino acids. Trimming took 1 base from V and 10 from J, leaving 22 bases between them. CDR3 nucleotide sequence: TGTGCCAGCAGCTTAGGGGCGGGGGCATACGGTCGGGGAGCTTTCTTT. Its translation: CASSLGAGAYGRGAFF.

The rearrangement links TRBV5-1 to TRBJ2-5, with D perhaps TRBD1 (5 bases). The CDR3 spans 13 residues. In germline, CDR1 is SGHRS, CDR2 YFSETQ. V shed 0 bases and J shed 3 bases, with 6 bases lying between them. The CDR3 region is CASSLGREETQYF. Here the CDR3 DNA reads TGCGCCAGCAGCTTGGGCAGGGAAGAGACCCAGTACTTC.

The rearrangement joins TRBV6-1 to TRBJ2-3, with TRBD2 as a possible D gene (7 bases). CDR1 is MNHNS and CDR2 is SASEGT in the germline V gene. Trimming shortened V by 2 bases and J by 2 bases, and 14 bases separated the two germline ends. The CDR3 length is 16 residues. The CDR3 DNA sequence: TGTGCCAGCAGTGAACCCGGGCGGGGGCTCACAGATACGCAGTATTTT. Translating it yields CASSEPGRGLTDTQYF.

The chain couples TRBV2 to TRBJ1-5; 9 bases map to TRBD1. Germline-derived CDR1 and CDR2 are SNHLY and FYNNEI. This CDR3 region has 13 residues. The V segment lost 11 bases and the J segment 4 bases; nucleotides outside the gene matches: 6. This CDR3 is CAGGTGKNQPQHF. CDR3 bases: TGTGCCGGGGGGACAGGGAAAAATCAGCCCCAGCATTTT.

In its sample, this clone was seen a few times. This rearrangement joins TRBV30 to TRBJ1-1, with no clear D. CDR3 length: 13 residues. With 0 bases removed from V and 2 bases from J, the gap between germline ends came to 7 bases. Germline loops: CDR1 GTSNPN, CDR2 SVGIG (reference sequence). The CDR3 loop is CAWSVDTNTEAFF. The CDR3 DNA follows: TGTGCCTGGAGTGTAGATACTAACACTGAAGCTTTCTTT.

The CDR3 spells CASSAGTANTEAFF. The DNA of the CDR3 is TGTGCCAGCAGCGCCGGGACAGCGAACACTGAAGCTTTCTTT. The chain recombines TRBV9 with TRBJ1-1; TRBD1 matches 7 bases. CDR1 SGDLS and CDR2 YYNGEE come from the germline V gene. The V and J ends lost 3 bases and 1 base, in that order; junction bases with no gene match: 3. The CDR3 contains 14 residues.

The CDR3 DNA sequence: TGTGCCAGCAGCTTGGAGCAGGGCCTTAATTCACCCCTCCACTTT. This translates into CASSLEQGLNSPLHF. The chain is built from TRBV5-4 and TRBJ1-6, with D maybe TRBD1 (5 bases). V was pared by 0 bases and J by 6 bases, with 10 bases between. In germline, CDR1 is SGHNT, CDR2 YYREEE (reference sequence). The CDR3 has 15 residues.

The V and J genes are TRBV18 and TRBJ1-1; the D is unclear. V was pared by 1 base and J by 4 bases, with 16 bases between. The CDR3 length is 16 residues. Germline CDR1 and CDR2: KGHSH and LQKENI. Written as DNA, the CDR3 is TGTGCCAGCTCACCACTTGGAGATGGAGGTGGCACTGAAGCTTTCTTT. Protein product: CASSPLGDGGGTEAFF.

The rearrangement joins TRBV27 to TRBJ2-3; TRBD2 matches at 8 bases. CDR3 length: 16 residues. Germline assignment: CDR1 MNHEY and CDR2 SMNVEV (reference sequence). V shed 5 bases, J shed 1 base, and the junction held 8 bases outside the gene matches. In nucleotides, the CDR3 is TGTGCCAGCAGTCCCCCGGGGGGGCCCGGCACAGATACGCAGTATTTT. This sequence encodes CASSPPGGPGTDTQYF.

V is TRBV4-3 and J is TRBJ1-1, with D perhaps matching TRBD1 (6 bases). The CDR3 extends over 13 amino acids. Germline V lookup: CDR1 LGHNA, CDR2 YSLEER. V lost 4 bases to trimming and J lost 4 bases, with 10 bases between them. The CDR3 nucleotides are TGCGCCAGCAGCCGAACAGGGCTCACTGAAGCTTTCTTT. Amino acid sequence: CASSRTGLTEAFF.

This chain connects TRBV19 to TRBJ1-1, with a possible D match to TRBD1 (6 bases). From germline, CDR1 is LNHDA and CDR2 SQIVND (reference sequence). Trimming pared 0 bases from V and 3 bases from J, leaving 11 bases between. This CDR3 spans 15 amino acids. The CDR3 spells CASSIDPQGYTEAFF. CDR3 bases: TGTGCCAGTAGTATAGATCCCCAGGGGTACACTGAAGCTTTCTTT.

The rearrangement joins TRBV5-1 to TRBJ2-1, with 7 bases aligning to TRBD2. This CDR3 has 16 residues. Looked up from germline, CDR1 is SGHRS and CDR2 is YFSETQ. J gave up 6 bases and V 5 bases, and 14 bases lay outside the gene matches. The CDR3 here is CASSSSGGRGRNEQFF. The CDR3 DNA sequence: TGCGCCAGCAGTTCTAGCGGAGGGCGTGGACGCAATGAGCAGTTCTTC.